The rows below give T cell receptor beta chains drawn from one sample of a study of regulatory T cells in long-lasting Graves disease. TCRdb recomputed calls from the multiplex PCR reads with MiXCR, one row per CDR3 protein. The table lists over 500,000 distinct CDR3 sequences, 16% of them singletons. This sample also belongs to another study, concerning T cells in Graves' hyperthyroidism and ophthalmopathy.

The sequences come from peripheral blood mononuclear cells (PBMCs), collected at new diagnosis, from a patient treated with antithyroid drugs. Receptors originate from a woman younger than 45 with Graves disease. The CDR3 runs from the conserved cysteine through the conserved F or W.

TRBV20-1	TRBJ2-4	CSARETWAKIQYF
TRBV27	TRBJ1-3	CASSLIGGSGNTIYF
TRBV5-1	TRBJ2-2	CASSSGQGAGELFF
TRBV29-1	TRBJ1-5	CSVKGGSSNQPQHF
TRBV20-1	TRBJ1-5	CSARDGAPQGGNQPQHF
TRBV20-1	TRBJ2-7	CSARVLGTAYEQYF
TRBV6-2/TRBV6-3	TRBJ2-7	CATRPRSYEQYF
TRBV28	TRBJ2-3	CASSQPGHYTQYF
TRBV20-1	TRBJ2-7	CSARVPLAGTYEQYF
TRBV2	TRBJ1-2	CASSQPRQARYGYTF
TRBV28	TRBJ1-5	CASRSSQQGGNQPQHF
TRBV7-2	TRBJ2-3	CASSPSGGSFTDTQYF
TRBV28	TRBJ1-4	CASKRWANEKLFF
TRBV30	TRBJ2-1	CAWTATSGSSYNEQFF
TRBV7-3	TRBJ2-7	CASSATSGPYEQYF
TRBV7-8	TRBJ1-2	CASIDNNYGYTF
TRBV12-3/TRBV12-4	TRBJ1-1	CASSRQGASTEAFF
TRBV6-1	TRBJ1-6	CASSRDGNSPLHF
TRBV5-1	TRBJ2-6	CASRGLLGANVLTF
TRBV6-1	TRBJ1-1	CASRSQGAQDTEAFF
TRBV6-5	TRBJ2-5	CASSYAGGSEETQYF
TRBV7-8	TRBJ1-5	CASSSSWRGQPQHF
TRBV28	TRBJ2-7	CASATQQGPQTTYEQYF
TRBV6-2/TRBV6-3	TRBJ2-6	CASKRETGANVLTF
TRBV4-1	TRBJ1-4	CASSGRNQRGQGEKLFF
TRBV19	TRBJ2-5	CASSTASGEETQYF